This T cell receptor beta chain is from a study of blood T cells in healthy people across ages. V shed 3 bases and J shed 8 bases, with 13 bases lying between them. The germline V gene has CDR1 SNHLY and CDR2 FYNNEI. The CDR3 consists of 13 residues. This clonotype was observed at least ten times. A J-beta primer mix and a sample-barcoded 5' primer were used in a second PCR of about 7 to 12 cycles. From the 5' RACE reads, TCRdb called clonotypes with MiXCR, one entry per CDR3 protein. The sample has about 570,000 distinct CDR3 sequences, about 26% seen once; the top ten hold about 18%. This clonotype was sampled from a woman in her seventies in good health. The chain recombines TRBV2 with TRBJ1-2; tentatively, D is TRBD1 (6 bases). Sequenced input: blood. The CDR3 DNA is TGTGCCAGCAGTGAGGACAGACCAGACGGCTACACCTTC. It is translated as CASSEDRPDGYTF.